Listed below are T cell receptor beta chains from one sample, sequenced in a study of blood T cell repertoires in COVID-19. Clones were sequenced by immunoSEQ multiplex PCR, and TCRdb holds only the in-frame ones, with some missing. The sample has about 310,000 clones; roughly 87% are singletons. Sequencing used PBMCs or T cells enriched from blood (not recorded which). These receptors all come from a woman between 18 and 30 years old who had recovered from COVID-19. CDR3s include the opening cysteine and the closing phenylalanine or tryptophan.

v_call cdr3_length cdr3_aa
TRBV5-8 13 CASNGGTNEKLFF
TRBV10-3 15 CATRLAGDSYNEQFF
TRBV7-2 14 CASRASTANTEAFF
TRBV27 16 CASSWSGRAHQETQYF
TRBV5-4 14 CASSLPGGNYEQYF
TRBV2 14 CASSEESGDQPQHF
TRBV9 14 CASGTQGGRSPLHF
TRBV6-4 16 CASSDSLLAGVGEQFF
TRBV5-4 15 CASSSSTGLNTEAFF
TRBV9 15 CASSAEGTTGQPQHF
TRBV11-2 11 CASSYQGDAFF
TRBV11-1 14 CASSLGQGNSPLHF
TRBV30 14 CAWSVTLPEDPQYF
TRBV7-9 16 CASSFLLASGANVLTF
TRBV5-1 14 CASSQGQYNSPLHF
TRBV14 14 CASSPIGVDYGYTF
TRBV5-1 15 CASSLETGGLGEQFF
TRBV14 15 CASSQVRSSGNTIYF
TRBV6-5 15 CASSYARTSFNEQFF
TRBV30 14 CAWSVLGANYGYTF
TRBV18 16 CASSSTPSGLFTTQFF
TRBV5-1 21 CASSYKTHGTGGVAGVGEQYF
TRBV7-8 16 CASSSPSGRRRDTQYF
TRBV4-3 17 CASSQDILAGGPGEQFF
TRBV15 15 CATSRAQGSYNEQFF
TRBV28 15 CASNTVGGFNYGYTF
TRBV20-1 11 CSASSADTQYF
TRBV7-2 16 CASSSLGRTSYNEQFF
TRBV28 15 CASSLLGQLNTEAFF
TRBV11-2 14 CASSYLTGLLEAFF
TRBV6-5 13 CASSPGKLYGYTF
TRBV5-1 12 CASSLDFYGYTF
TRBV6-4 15 CASSDSRQGFSPLHF
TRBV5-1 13 CASSPTGEYGYTF
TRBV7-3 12 CASSLERSEQFF
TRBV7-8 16 CASSLAAGSSGNTIYF
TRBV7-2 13 CASSGTLNQPQHF
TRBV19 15 CASSPSGGAFSGQYF
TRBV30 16 CAWSVLGLSSYNEQFF
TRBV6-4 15 CASSVDRASTDTQYF
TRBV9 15 CASKAGTGSYNEQFF
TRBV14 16 CASSQDWAGPNTEAFF
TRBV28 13 CASSFQGNSPLHF
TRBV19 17 CASSRPTAKQGRSEQFF
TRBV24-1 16 CATYAAGGTRNQPQHF
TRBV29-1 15 CSVNGLAGGDHEQFF
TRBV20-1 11 CSAGQGGEAFF
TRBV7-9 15 CASSPWTGEPYEQYF
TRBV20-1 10 CSVEGGGYTF
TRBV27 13 CASSRGFFYEQYF
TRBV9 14 CASSVEGRTDYYTF
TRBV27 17 CASSLYPGKGSYNEQFF
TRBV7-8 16 CASSLLRGEGGETQYF
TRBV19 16 CASSFLTGGQGSEAFF
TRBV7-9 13 CASSPAGGQPQHF
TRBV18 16 CASSPQSGLDSNEQFF
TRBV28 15 CASRAGGTMGNEQFF